This T cell receptor (beta chain) comes out of a study of blood T cell repertoires in COVID-19. Study members were between roughly 18 and 89 years old and lived in 24 US regions. The assay was immunoSEQ multiplex PCR, and TCRdb's table has in-frame clones only and misses some. Seen here are 300,000 to 400,000 clones, about 86% observed once, and the top ten hold about 4%. The sequence was collected from a woman in her forties with acute COVID-19. Sequences were obtained from PBMCs or T cells enriched from blood (not recorded which).

The CDR3 loop reads CASSLGGRGQPQHF. Here the CDR3 DNA reads TGTGCCAGCAGCTTGGGGGGGCGCGGGCAGCCCCAGCATTTT. The gene calls are TRBV5-6 and TRBJ1-5; TRBD1 is a possible D gene (6 bases). The CDR3 length is 14 residues. V was pared by 0 bases and J by 7 bases, with 11 bases between. CDR1 is SGHDT and CDR2 is YYEEEE in the germline V gene. The full variable domain, completed using reference TRBV5-6 and TRBJ1-5, is DAGVTQSPTHLIKTRGQQVTLRCSPKSGHDTVSWYQQALGQGPQFIFQYYEEEERQRGNFPDRFSGHQFPNYSSELNVNALLLGDSALYLCASSLGGRGQPQHFGDGTRLSIL.